The 27 T cell receptor beta chains reported below all come from one sample, sequenced in a study of spatial heterogeneity in lung cancer. Time point described: blood at routine non-recurrence follow-up after resection. Each CDR3 protein gets one entry after TCRdb re-called the 5' RACE reads with MiXCR. The profile covers about 15,000 distinct CDR3 sequences, with just under 6.5% appearing a single time and about a quarter taken by the ten largest. Material: PBMCs, obtained at follow-up. These receptors originate from a male donor with early-stage non-small cell lung cancer.

This clonotype has a count of ten or more. V is TRBV5-1 and J is TRBJ2-7, with TRBD2 identical over 8 bases. This CDR3 is 14 amino acids long. CDR1 is SGHRS and CDR2 is YFSETQ in the germline V gene. V lost 4 bases and J lost 3; bases outside the gene matches: 6. The CDR3 reads CASSPGAGGYEQYF. In DNA, the CDR3 is TGCGCCAGCAGCCCCGGGGCGGGAGGCTACGAGCAGTACTTC.

This clonotype was seen at least ten times. V and J are TRBV3-1 and TRBJ2-1; D possibly corresponds to TRBD2 (6 bases). Per the germline V gene, CDR1 is LGHDT and CDR2 is YNNKEL (reference sequence). The CDR3 contains 15 residues. V lost 1 base and J 9 bases, leaving 16 bases between the germline ends. The CDR3 region has the DNA TGTGCCAGCAGCCAAGCCTGGGGAGGAGAAGGTGAGCAGTTCTTC. Its protein is CASSQAWGGEGEQFF.

This clonotype was seen at least ten times. The CDR3 DNA reads as TGTGCCAGCAGCCGGGACATGGCTGGGGCCAACGTCCTGACTTTC. Its translation: CASSRDMAGANVLTF. The chain employs TRBV6-2 or TRBV6-3 and TRBJ2-6; D perhaps matches TRBD1 (6 bases). Germline loops: CDR1 MNHEY, CDR2 SVGEGT. The V end lost 6 bases, the J end lost 2 bases, and 11 bases lay between the germline ends. The CDR3 totals 15 residues.

This clonotype qualifies as medium-sized (0.01 to 0.1%). This chain connects TRBV7-2 to TRBJ2-1; 7 nucleotides align to TRBD2. V dropped 8 bases and J dropped 2; count of bases not matched to a gene: 9. Germline V gives CDR1 SGHTA, CDR2 FQGNSA. The CDR3 extends over 15 amino acids. The DNA of the CDR3 is TGTGCCAGCCGCAGCGGGACTGGGGCCTACAATGAGCAGTTCTTC. Encoded protein: CASRSGTGAYNEQFF.

This clonotype showed up many times. The chain recombines TRBV12-3 or TRBV12-4 with TRBJ2-7; the match to TRBD1 covers 8 bases. J gave up 2 bases and V 5 bases, and 5 bases lay outside the gene matches. The CDR3 extends over 14 amino acids. The DNA for the CDR3 is TGTGCCAGCAGTCCCCGGACAGGGACCTACGAGCAGTACTTC. Its protein is CASSPRTGTYEQYF.

There are many counts of this clonotype. The CDR3 loop reads CASSFGLTGHNEQFF. CDR3 nucleotides: TGTGCCAGCAGTTTTGGGCTCACAGGCCACAATGAGCAGTTCTTC. The V gene is TRBV28, the J gene TRBJ2-1, with TRBD1 as a possible D gene (5 bases). V lost 3 bases to trimming and J lost 5 bases, with 14 bases between them. CDR3 length: 15 residues. Per germline, CDR1 MDHEN and CDR2 SYDVKM.

This clonotype occurred many times. This chain joins TRBV6-5 and TRBJ2-2; TRBD2 matches 7 bases. Germline V gene lookup returns CDR1 MNHEY and CDR2 SVGAGI. This CDR3 has 17 amino acids. J lost 0 bases, V lost 4 bases, and 8 bases had no gene match. The CDR3 DNA reads TGTGCCAGCAGTTGGGCGTCGGCGGGAGCGAACACCGGGGAGCTGTTTTTT. Protein: CASSWASAGANTGELFF.

This clonotype was picked up a small number of times. The V and J genes are TRBV7-6 and TRBJ1-2; a possible D gene is TRBD1 (6 bases). Germline V gene sequence: CDR1 SGHVS, CDR2 FNYEAQ. The V end lost 1 base, the J end lost 4 bases, and 7 bases lay between the germline ends. The CDR3 runs to 13 residues. CDR3 in DNA: TGTGCCAGCAGCTTAGGAGGGGGCTATGGCTACACCTTC. Its protein product is CASSLGGGYGYTF.

This clonotype occurred many times. The chain is built from TRBV29-1 and TRBJ2-7; D is uncertain. Trimming stripped 4 bases from V and 4 bases from J, with 14 bases between. The CDR3 has 13 amino acids. Per the germline V gene, CDR1 is SQVTM and CDR2 is ANQGSEA. CDR3 residues: CSVGSLVDYEQYF. The CDR3 nucleotides are TGCAGCGTTGGCTCGCTCGTGGATTACGAGCAGTACTTC.

This clonotype was observed at least ten times. V usage is TRBV18 and J usage is TRBJ2-5, with 7 bases lining up with TRBD1. CDR1 and CDR2 from the germline V gene are KGHSH and LQKENI. The CDR3 consists of 13 residues. V lost 3 bases and J lost 6; bases outside the gene matches: 4. The CDR3 DNA is TGTGCCAGCTCACCGGGACAGTTGCAGACCCAGTACTTC. Its protein is CASSPGQLQTQYF.

Many counts were recorded for this clonotype. The rearrangement links TRBV2 to TRBJ2-7, with TRBD2 matching 14 bases. The germline V gene has CDR1 SNHLY and CDR2 FYNNEI. The CDR3 runs to 14 residues. V shed 6 bases and J 6 bases; nucleotides not matched to a gene: 4. The CDR3 loop reads CASRMGLAGAEQYF. CDR3 nucleotide sequence: TGTGCCAGCAGAATGGGACTAGCGGGAGCCGAGCAGTACTTC.

The chain employs TRBV27 and TRBJ2-1; 16 positions agree with TRBD2. The CDR3 has 19 amino acids. The V segment lost 3 bases and the J segment 6 bases; nucleotides outside the gene matches: 11. Germline V gene sequence: CDR1 MNHEY, CDR2 SMNVEV (reference sequence). CDR3: CASSFSGLAGGPRVNEQFF. The CDR3 DNA reads TGTGCCAGCAGTTTTTCGGGACTAGCGGGAGGGCCCAGGGTCAATGAGCAGTTCTTC.

This clonotype was recorded at least ten times. This chain connects TRBV19 to TRBJ2-1, with 7 nucleotides matching TRBD1. Germline CDR1 and CDR2: LNHDA and SQIVND (reference sequence). V dropped 5 bases and J dropped 9; count of bases not matched to a gene: 13. The CDR3 length is 15 residues. The CDR3 reads CASSPGTVGYGEQFF. CDR3 coding DNA: TGTGCCAGTAGTCCCGGGACAGTGGGCTATGGTGAGCAGTTCTTC.

This CDR3 reads CSARDPGDEKLFF. CDR3 in DNA: TGCAGTGCTAGAGATCCAGGGGACGAAAAACTGTTTTTT. The chain couples TRBV20-1 to TRBJ1-4; TRBD1 is a possible D gene (6 bases). Germline V gene data show CDR1 as DFQATT and CDR2 as SNEGSKA (reference sequence). The CDR3 has 13 amino acids. V was cut by 0 bases and J by 8 bases, with 10 bases left in between.

This clonotype was counted at least ten times. CDR3 nucleotides: TGCAGTGCTAGTGAGGGGAGCTATGGCTACACCTTC. Amino acid sequence: CSASEGSYGYTF. The chain combines TRBV20-1 with TRBJ1-2; the D gene is possibly TRBD1 (5 bases). Germline V gene sequence: CDR1 DFQATT, CDR2 SNEGSKA (reference sequence). The CDR3 is made up of 12 amino acids. Trimming shortened V by 3 bases and J by 4 bases, and 9 bases separated the two germline ends.

The sample holds many counts of this clonotype. The V call is TRBV12-3 or TRBV12-4, the J call TRBJ1-2, with D maybe TRBD1 (5 bases). The V end lost 2 bases, the J end lost 8 bases, and 9 bases lay between the germline ends. The CDR3 runs to 12 residues. CDR3 sequence: CASSLLGGGYTF. CDR3 bases: TGTGCCAGCAGTTTATTGGGGGGAGGCTACACCTTC.

By sample share, this clonotype is large (0.1 to 1%). The chain carries TRBV28 and TRBJ2-1; D gene uncertain. Trimming removed 5 bases at V and 9 bases at J, with 11 bases between. This CDR3 has 12 amino acids. Germline V gives CDR1 MDHEN, CDR2 SYDVKM. CDR3 in DNA: TGTGCCAGCAGTCCCGGAGTCAGTGAGCAGTTCTTC. This codes for CASSPGVSEQFF.

In its sample, this clonotype was seen many times. The genes are TRBV28 and TRBJ2-1; TRBD2 matches 7 bases. Germline V gene lookup returns CDR1 MDHEN and CDR2 SYDVKM. The V segment lost 2 bases and the J segment 8 bases; nucleotides outside the gene matches: 6. There are 14 residues in the CDR3. The CDR3 loop is CASSLTSERDEQFF. The CDR3, as DNA: TGTGCCAGCAGTTTAACTAGCGAACGGGATGAGCAGTTCTTC.

At least ten counts were recorded for this clonotype. The chain has TRBV28 and TRBJ2-5, with D possibly matching TRBD2 (5 bases). The CDR3 consists of 12 residues. V lost 10 bases, J lost 4 bases, and 13 bases lay in between. Germline CDR1 reads MDHEN; CDR2 reads SYDVKM. CDR3 region: CATSERVETQYF. CDR3 DNA: TGTGCCACCTCCGAGAGGGTAGAGACCCAGTACTTC.

Many counts were recorded for this clonotype. The chain recombines TRBV6-1 with TRBJ2-1, with TRBD2 matching over 13 bases. CDR3 length: 15 residues. V trimming: 6 bases; J trimming: 4 bases; junction bases outside the gene matches: 3. CDR1 MNHNS and CDR2 SASEGT come from the germline V gene. CDR3 DNA sequence: TGTGCCAGCAGGGGGACTAGCGGGGTTTACAATGAGCAGTTCTTC. Its protein is CASRGTSGVYNEQFF.

Ten or more counts support this clonotype. This chain links TRBV7-9 with TRBJ1-2; 7 nucleotides match TRBD1. V was pared by 3 bases and J by 8 bases, with 9 bases of the junction left unmatched. The CDR3 loop spans 14 amino acids. Germline V gene lookup returns CDR1 SEHNR and CDR2 FQNEAQ (reference sequence). CDR3 region: CASSFQDRAGGYTF. The DNA of the CDR3 is TGTGCCAGCAGCTTCCAAGACAGGGCGGGAGGCTACACCTTC.

This clonotype came up many times. The chain links TRBV28 to TRBJ1-2, with D uncertain. This CDR3 is built from 13 residues. From germline, CDR1 is MDHEN and CDR2 SYDVKM. V lost 3 bases and J lost 2, with 7 bases in between. Here the CDR3 DNA reads TGTGCCAGCAGTTTTCCGGCAAACTATGGCTACACCTTC. Protein product: CASSFPANYGYTF.

Ten or more counts support this clonotype. The gene calls are TRBV20-1 and TRBJ2-3, with 8 bases matching TRBD1. The ends lost 4 bases at V and 0 bases at J; junction bases unmatched: 6. The CDR3 totals 15 residues. Per the germline V gene, CDR1 is DFQATT and CDR2 is SNEGSKA (reference sequence). DNA of the CDR3: TGCAGTGCTACCTCAGGGGGCAGTAGCACAGATACGCAGTATTTT. Protein sequence: CSATSGGSSTDTQYF.

This clonotype was detected ten times or more. The V and J genes are TRBV24-1 and TRBJ2-2; 10 bases align to TRBD2. The CDR3 totals 17 residues. CDR1 is KGHDR and CDR2 is SFDVKD in the germline V gene. With 6 bases clipped from V and 3 bases from J, the junction kept 9 bases outside the gene matches. The CDR3, as DNA: TGTGCCACCAGTACGGGTAGCGGGAGGCCCCACACCGGGGAGCTGTTTTTT. Translating it yields CATSTGSGRPHTGELFF.

This clonotype was detected ten times or more. The chain uses TRBV28 and TRBJ2-1, with 12 positions matching TRBD2. The CDR3 consists of 15 residues. Germline V gives CDR1 MDHEN, CDR2 SYDVKM. The V segment lost 2 bases and the J segment 9 bases; nucleotides outside the gene matches: 5. The CDR3, as DNA: TGTGCCAGCAGTTTACTAGCGGGAGGGGAAGGTGAGCAGTTCTTC. Translated, it gives CASSLLAGGEGEQFF.

This clonotype was recorded many times. The genes are TRBV20-1 and TRBJ2-1; 9 nucleotides agree with TRBD2. Germline loops: CDR1 DFQATT, CDR2 SNEGSKA (reference sequence). The trim removed 3 bases at V and 6 bases at J, leaving 9 bases unmatched. CDR3 length: 15 amino acids. The CDR3 here is CSARLAGDLRNEQFF. Here the CDR3 DNA reads TGCAGTGCTAGGTTAGCGGGAGATCTTCGCAATGAGCAGTTCTTC.

As for this clonotype: A read error may be the cause here, since a much bigger clone is one base away. The chain recombines TRBV5-1 with TRBJ2-7, with D maybe TRBD2 (5 bases). The CDR3 extends over 14 amino acids. Germline CDR1 SGHRS, CDR2 YFSETQ. The CDR3 reads CASSLAPGSGEQHF. DNA of the CDR3: TGCGCCAGCAGCTTGGCACCGGGGTCGGGCGAGCAGCACTTC.